These 23 T cell receptor beta chains share one sample of origin, sequenced in a study of cytomegalovirus exposure and HLA in healthy donors. Use of 60 Vbeta and 13 Jbeta primers characterized the PCR. Assay: immunoSEQ multiplex PCR; the TCRdb copy retains only in-frame clones and omits some. The table shows about 190,000 clones, with 70% to 80% occurring only once. Sequenced: PBMCs. The receptors shown here come from a woman aged 50 to 60 in good health and CMV-seronegative.

The rearrangement joins TRBV7-6 to TRBJ1-1; possible D gene TRBD1, 5 bases. The length of the CDR3 is 15 residues. The germline CDR1 and CDR2 sequences are SGHVS and FNYEAQ. Trimming shortened V by 4 bases and J by 4 bases, and 16 bases separated the two germline ends. Written as DNA, the CDR3 is TGTGCCAGCAGCTCATCGGGGGGATTAGGCACTGAAGCTTTCTTT. It specifies CASSSSGGLGTEAFF.

Worth noting for this clone: One end of the junction does not line up with germline, which may come from a read error. The chain carries TRBV30 and TRBJ1-2, with D maybe TRBD1 (6 bases). The germline CDR1 and CDR2 sequences are GTSNPN and SVGIG (reference sequence). The CDR3 sequence is 13 residues long. The CDR3 loop is CAGRQVTDYGYTF. The CDR3 region has the DNA TGTGCCGGGAGACAGGTTACAGACTATGGCTACACCTTC.

This sequence joins TRBV4-3 and TRBJ2-7, with 8 nucleotides matching TRBD2. Germline V CDR1 and CDR2: LGHNA, YSLEER. V was clipped by 4 bases and J by 6 bases; unmatched bases: 8. The CDR3 totals 14 residues. As DNA, the CDR3 is TGCGCCAGCAGCCCCGGGCTAGCGGGTTTCGAGCAGTACTTC. This encodes CASSPGLAGFEQYF.

The chain has TRBV9 and TRBJ1-4; 7 bases match TRBD1. The V segment lost 3 bases and the J segment 7 bases; nucleotides outside the gene matches: 9. Germline V gene data show CDR1 as SGDLS and CDR2 as YYNGEE. The CDR3 covers 15 residues. This CDR3 is CASSASGGLGEKLFF. Written as DNA, the CDR3 is TGTGCCAGCAGCGCATCAGGGGGTTTGGGTGAAAAACTGTTTTTT.

The genes are TRBV18 and TRBJ1-5, with 8 bases matching TRBD1. V lost 4 bases to trimming and J lost 6 bases; unmatched junction nucleotides: 8. The germline V gene encodes CDR1 KGHSH and CDR2 LQKENI. The CDR3 consists of 15 residues. CDR3 coding DNA: TGTGCCAGCTCACGAGGACAGGGAGTTGGTCAGCCCCAGCATTTT. Amino acid sequence: CASSRGQGVGQPQHF. Using reference TRBV18 and TRBJ1-5 for the parts outside the CDR3, the full variable domain is NAGVMQNPRHLVRRRGQEARLRCSPMKGHSHVYWYRQLPEEGLKFMVYLQKENIIDESGMPKERFSAEFPKEGPSILRIQQVVRGDSAAYFCASSRGQGVGQPQHFGDGTRLSIL.

The genes are TRBV7-2 and TRBJ1-5, with 11 nucleotides matching TRBD1. V lost 5 bases and J lost 5; bases outside the gene matches: 5. CDR1 is SGHTA and CDR2 is FQGNSA in the germline V gene. The CDR3 has 15 residues. The CDR3 region is CASSVDRGLYQPQHF. In nucleotides, the CDR3 is TGTGCCAGCAGCGTGGACAGGGGGCTTTATCAGCCCCAGCATTTT.

This clone was recorded only once. This chain uses TRBV29-1 with TRBJ2-3, with D maybe TRBD1 (6 bases). V was pared by 7 bases and J by 8 bases, with 25 bases between. Germline assignment: CDR1 SQVTM and CDR2 ANQGSEA. CDR3 length: 15 amino acids. The CDR3 sequence: CSADVGAGSIGTQYF. The CDR3 nucleotides are TGCAGCGCTGATGTGGGGGCAGGGAGTATAGGTACGCAGTATTTT.

The rearrangement uses TRBV5-1 and TRBJ2-7; TRBD1 matches 8 bases. Germline loops: CDR1 SGHRS, CDR2 YFSETQ. The CDR3 sequence is 13 residues long. J lost 3 bases, V lost 5 bases, and 4 bases had no gene match. CDR3 amino acids: CASSWGQDYEQYF. As DNA, the CDR3 is TGCGCCAGCAGTTGGGGACAGGACTACGAGCAGTACTTC.

The CDR3 here is CASSPLEGGPEAFF. The CDR3 DNA follows: TGTGCCAGCAGCCCTTTGGAGGGTGGGCCTGAAGCTTTCTTT. The chain carries TRBV7-3 and TRBJ1-1; D not certain. The CDR3 spans 14 residues. The ends were cut back, 5 bases at V and 6 bases at J, with 16 bases in the middle. CDR1 and CDR2 (germline): SGHTA, FQGTGA.

The chain has TRBV19 and TRBJ1-1, with D perhaps matching TRBD1 (5 bases). The CDR3 is made up of 16 amino acids. V dropped 7 bases and J dropped 0 bases, with 18 bases sitting between them. CDR1 is LNHDA and CDR2 is SQIVND in the germline V gene (reference sequence). In nucleotides, the CDR3 is TGTGCCAGTATCCCCGGGGGGGGGACTTTGAACACTGAAGCTTTCTTT. It translates to CASIPGGGTLNTEAFF.

This clone was counted a single time. V gene TRBV29-1 combines with J gene TRBJ1-2; 10 bases fit TRBD1. J gave up 4 bases and V 1 base, and 6 bases lay outside the gene matches. The CDR3 sequence is 15 residues long. From germline, CDR1 is SQVTM and CDR2 ANQGSEA. CDR3 DNA sequence: TGCAGCGTTGAAGGGACAGGGGGTTATAGCTATGGCTACACCTTC. Protein sequence: CSVEGTGGYSYGYTF.

V and J are TRBV5-1 and TRBJ1-2; D is ambiguous. Germline loops: CDR1 SGHRS, CDR2 YFSETQ. Trimming removed 3 bases from V and 4 bases from J, with 16 bases in between. This CDR3 comprises 15 residues. The CDR3 sequence is CASSSFTGNSYGYTF. The DNA of the CDR3 is TGCGCCAGCAGCTCATTCACGGGGAACTCCTATGGCTACACCTTC.

This chain connects TRBV5-1 to TRBJ1-2, with 9 bases identical to TRBD1. The CDR3 runs to 13 residues. The V gene's germline CDR1 is SGHRS and CDR2 YFSETQ. V shed 4 bases, J shed 6 bases, and the junction held 4 bases outside the gene matches. The CDR3 DNA sequence: TGCGCCAGCAGCCCGGGGACAGGGCATGGCTACACCTTC. This sequence encodes CASSPGTGHGYTF. The full variable domain, with the rest looked up from reference TRBV5-1 and TRBJ1-2, is KAGVTQTPRYLIKTRGQQVTLSCSPISGHRSVSWYQQTPGQGLQFLFEYFSETQRNKGNFPGRFSGRQFSNSRSEMNVSTLELGDSALYLCASSPGTGHGYTFGSGTRLTVV.

V usage is TRBV6-5 and J usage is TRBJ2-7; weak D call: TRBD1 (6 bases). This CDR3 region has 15 residues. V was trimmed by 6 bases and J by 0 bases, leaving 15 bases between them. Germline values: CDR1 MNHEY, CDR2 SVGAGI. The CDR3 region is CASSRGGLSSYEQYF. For the CDR3, the DNA is TGTGCCAGCAGCCGAGGGGGTTTGAGCTCCTACGAGCAGTACTTC.

This clone has only a few counts. The rearrangement uses TRBV6-1 and TRBJ2-7; D is uncertain. Germline CDR1 MNHNS, CDR2 SASEGT. Trimming cost V 3 bases and J 2 bases, with 2 bases left between them. This CDR3 region has 11 residues. CDR3 region: CASSDTYEQYF. CDR3 DNA: TGTGCCAGCAGTGATACCTACGAGCAGTACTTC.

The chain carries TRBV11-2 and TRBJ2-7, with 13 bases aligning to TRBD2. Germline CDR1 reads SGHAT; CDR2 reads FQNNGV. The CDR3 loop spans 17 amino acids. The junction had 13 bases not matched to a gene; V was cut back by 5 bases and J by 6 bases. The CDR3 DNA follows: TGTGCCAGCAGCCCAGGCTGGACTAGCGGGAGAGAGGGCGAGCAGTACTTC. Translating it yields CASSPGWTSGREGEQYF.

This chain connects TRBV19 to TRBJ1-2, with D tentatively TRBD1 (5 bases). Trimming cost V 3 bases and J 4 bases, with 12 bases left between them. The CDR3 contains 14 residues. Germline loops: CDR1 LNHDA, CDR2 SQIVND (reference sequence). CDR3 DNA: TGTGCCAGTAGTATGGCAGGGACTACCTATGGCTACACCTTC. Translated, it gives CASSMAGTTYGYTF.

The rearrangement joins TRBV6-5 to TRBJ2-5; maybe TRBD1 (5 bases). Trimming removed 6 bases from V and 3 bases from J, with 11 bases in between. The CDR3 extends over 13 amino acids. Germline CDR1 reads MNHEY; CDR2 reads SVGAGI. CDR3 in amino acids: CASRKGAEETQYF. The CDR3 DNA sequence: TGTGCCAGCAGAAAAGGGGCTGAAGAGACCCAGTACTTC.

Regarding this clone: This sample includes further DNA sequences coding for the same CDR3. The chain has TRBV18 and TRBJ1-1; possibly TRBD1 for D (5 bases). The CDR3 is 14 amino acids. Germline lookup yields CDR1 KGHSH and CDR2 LQKENI. V lost 3 bases, J lost 0 bases, and 8 bases lay in between. The CDR3 loop is CASSPQGLNTEAFF. The CDR3 bases are TGTGCCAGCTCACCCCAGGGATTGAACACTGAAGCTTTCTTT.

The chain combines TRBV7-9 with TRBJ1-2, with 11 bases aligning to TRBD1. CDR3 length equals 19 residues. CDR1 SEHNR and CDR2 FQNEAQ come from the germline V gene (reference sequence). With V trimmed by 3 bases and J by 2 bases, 14 bases remained unmatched. The CDR3 DNA is TGTGCCAGCAGCTTCGGGACAGGGGGTCATATAGGGTGGAACTATGGCTACACCTTC. It is translated as CASSFGTGGHIGWNYGYTF.

V is TRBV5-1 and J is TRBJ1-2; 10 bases match TRBD1. Germline V gene sequence: CDR1 SGHRS, CDR2 YFSETQ. V shed 1 base and J 5 bases; nucleotides not matched to a gene: 5. The length of the CDR3 is 15 residues. The CDR3 DNA sequence: TGCGCCAGCAGCTTGCAGACAGGGGGCCCATATGGCTACACCTTC. It yields the protein CASSLQTGGPYGYTF.

The chain links TRBV2 to TRBJ1-2; the D gene is possibly TRBD1 (6 bases). Germline V gives CDR1 SNHLY, CDR2 FYNNEI. This CDR3 region has 16 residues. Trimming removed 4 bases from V and 0 bases from J, with 15 bases in between. The CDR3 protein is CASSGRQAGANYGYTF. The DNA of the CDR3 is TGTGCCAGCAGTGGGCGACAGGCTGGAGCTAACTATGGCTACACCTTC.

This chain uses TRBV19 with TRBJ1-2, with TRBD1 identical over 7 bases. Germline CDR1 LNHDA, CDR2 SQIVND (reference sequence). The CDR3 runs 14 residues. J gave up 6 bases and V 3 bases, and 7 bases lay outside the gene matches. Written as DNA, the CDR3 is TGTGCCAGTAGTATCCGGACAGGTTGGGATGGCTACACCTTC. This codes for CASSIRTGWDGYTF.